Below are 30 T cell receptor beta chains sequenced from a single sample in a study of blood T cell repertoires in COVID-19. Repertoires were generated with immunoSEQ multiplex PCR, while TCRdb's copy carries only in-frame clones and drops some. Altogether 90,000 to 120,000 clones are present, less than 75% being singletons, with the ten largest covering about 1.8%. Sequencing was performed on peripheral blood. These receptor sequences come from a middle-aged woman with acute or convalescent COVID-19.

V usage is TRBV6-5 and J usage is TRBJ1-2; D might be TRBD1 (6 bases). Germline CDR1 reads MNHEY; CDR2 reads SVGAGI. The CDR3 consists of 14 residues. Trimming pared 2 bases from V and 2 bases from J, leaving 9 bases between. In nucleotides, the CDR3 is TGTGCCAGCAGTTACGCTCAGGGGAACTATGGCTACACCTTC. Translating gives CASSYAQGNYGYTF.

This sequence joins TRBV29-1 and TRBJ1-5; D may be TRBD1 (6 bases). The CDR3 contains 12 residues. CDR1 and CDR2 from the germline V gene are SQVTM and ANQGSEA. Trimming stripped 2 bases from V and 8 bases from J, with 10 bases between. CDR3 sequence (DNA): TGCAGCGTTGAAATCGAGGGGGAGCCCCAGCATTTT. This encodes CSVEIEGEPQHF.

Only one count was recorded for this clone. The genes are TRBV7-9 and TRBJ2-3; 7 bases align to TRBD2. Looked up from germline, CDR1 is SEHNR and CDR2 is FQNEAQ (reference sequence). V was clipped by 3 bases and J by 2 bases; unmatched bases: 8. The CDR3 runs 16 residues. The DNA for the CDR3 is TGTGCCAGCAGCTTTTTGGGGGGGAAAAACACAGATACGCAGTATTTT. This gives the protein CASSFLGGKNTDTQYF.

This clone was picked up one time. This rearrangement joins TRBV7-3 to TRBJ2-2, with 7 bases aligning to TRBD1. From germline, CDR1 is SGHTA and CDR2 FQGTGA. Trimming removed 0 bases from V and 5 bases from J; junction bases left unmatched: 3. The CDR3 totals 15 residues. CDR3 amino acids: CASSLTHRGTGELFF. The DNA for the CDR3 is TGTGCCAGCAGCTTAACGCACAGGGGAACCGGGGAGCTGTTTTTT.

CDR3 sequence: CASSLDSAGYTF. The CDR3 DNA follows: TGTGCCAGCAGCCTGGACAGCGCCGGCTACACCTTC. V usage is TRBV2 and J usage is TRBJ1-2; weak D call: TRBD1 (6 bases). The V end lost 6 bases, the J end lost 8 bases, and 13 bases lay between the germline ends. Germline assignment: CDR1 SNHLY and CDR2 FYNNEI. The length of the CDR3 is 12 residues.

The rearrangement joins TRBV5-1 to TRBJ1-2; TRBD1 matches at 10 bases. Germline CDR1 reads SGHRS; CDR2 reads YFSETQ. CDR3 length equals 15 residues. With 4 bases clipped from V and 10 bases from J, the junction kept 13 bases outside the gene matches. CDR3 protein: CASSPPLGQGNDYTF. The CDR3, as DNA: TGCGCCAGCAGCCCCCCCTTGGGACAGGGGAACGACTACACCTTC.

The genes are TRBV2 and TRBJ2-1, with a tentative D call TRBD1 (5 bases). Germline loops: CDR1 SNHLY, CDR2 FYNNEI. The CDR3 is 12 amino acids. With 8 bases removed from V and 4 bases from J, the gap between germline ends came to 9 bases. The CDR3 coding sequence is TGTGCCAGCTTTCGACAGTACAATGAGCAGTTCTTC. It is translated as CASFRQYNEQFF.

A few counts support this clone. This chain uses TRBV15 with TRBJ1-6; D is unresolved. Germline V gene sequence: CDR1 LNHNV, CDR2 YYDKDF (reference sequence). V dropped 0 bases and J dropped 5 bases, with 8 bases sitting between them. There are 15 residues in the CDR3. CDR3 region: CATSRERLNNSPLHF. CDR3 bases: TGTGCCACCAGCAGAGAGCGACTCAATAATTCACCCCTCCACTTT.

The chain recombines TRBV5-8 with TRBJ2-3; unclear D gene. The CDR3 covers 16 residues. From germline, CDR1 is SGHTS and CDR2 YDEGEE. V gave up 5 bases and J gave up 0 bases, with 16 bases separating them. In nucleotides, the CDR3 is TGTGCCAGCAGATCCCACGGTGGTGCTAGCACAGATACGCAGTATTTT. This codes for CASRSHGGASTDTQYF.

Worth noting for this clone: The DNA is left out, because the CDR3 cannot be placed on it with certainty; the CDR3 is given as TCRdb lists it. The chain links TRBV28 to TRBJ2-5; the D call of TRBD1 is as the table states it, not checked on the DNA. The length of the CDR3 is 14 amino acids, counting both ends. The germline gives CDR1 MDHEN, CDR2 SYDVKM. The CDR3 is CASSFLAGQETQYF.

At least ten counts were recorded for this clone. CDR3 amino acids: CASSLIQGVSYEQYF. In DNA form, the CDR3 reads TGTGCCAGCAGCTTAATACAGGGAGTGTCCTACGAGCAGTACTTC. This chain connects TRBV11-2 to TRBJ2-7; D might be TRBD1 (6 bases). The V end lost 2 bases, the J end lost 1 base, and 12 bases lay between the germline ends. The CDR3 sequence is 15 residues long. CDR1 and CDR2 from the germline V gene are SGHAT and FQNNGV.

This rearrangement joins TRBV5-1 to TRBJ2-5; 8 bases align to TRBD2. The CDR3 is 19 residues long. Germline V lookup: CDR1 SGHRS, CDR2 YFSETQ. With V trimmed by 4 bases and J by 3 bases, 20 bases remained unmatched. CDR3 in amino acids: CASSHPPPSTGGGKETQYF. In DNA form, the CDR3 reads TGCGCCAGCAGCCACCCCCCTCCTTCGACGGGAGGGGGGAAAGAGACCCAGTACTTC.

V gene TRBV7-2 combines with J gene TRBJ2-5, with TRBD1 matching 7 bases. V was pared by 5 bases and J by 5 bases, with 11 bases of the junction left unmatched. Germline CDR1 is SGHTA and CDR2 is FQGNSA. There are 15 residues in the CDR3. CDR3 bases: TGTGCCAGCAGCCCGCGGACAGGATCATGGGAGACCCAGTACTTC. It specifies CASSPRTGSWETQYF. Full variable domain (missing parts from reference TRBV7-2 and TRBJ2-5): GAGVSQSPSNKVTEKGKDVELRCDPISGHTALYWYRQSLGQGLEFLIYFQGNSAPDKSGLPSDRFSAERTGGSVSTLTIQRTQQEDSAVYLCASSPRTGSWETQYFGPGTRLLVL.

The rearrangement uses TRBV10-3 and TRBJ1-5; the D is unclear. V was trimmed by 8 bases and J by 12 bases, leaving 14 bases between them. Germline values: CDR1 ENHRY, CDR2 SYGVKD. The CDR3 has 11 amino acids. CDR3 loop: CAIGSFEDQHF. CDR3 in DNA: TGTGCCATCGGCTCCTTTGAGGACCAGCATTTT.

The rearrangement joins TRBV4-3 to TRBJ1-2, with TRBD1 identical over 9 bases. Unmatched junction bases numbered 7, after V lost 0 bases and J lost 8 bases. This CDR3 is built from 15 residues. Germline lookup yields CDR1 LGHNA and CDR2 YSLEER. The CDR3 is CASSQESGQGFGYTF. CDR3 coding DNA: TGCGCCAGCAGCCAAGAATCCGGACAGGGGTTCGGCTACACCTTC.

J is TRBJ2-7 and V is TRBV10-3; TRBD2 matches 8 bases. CDR3 length: 14 residues. Germline CDR1 is ENHRY and CDR2 is SYGVKD. V lost 3 bases to trimming and J lost 1 base; unmatched junction nucleotides: 2. As DNA, the CDR3 is TGTGCCATCAGTGACAGCGGGGGTTCCTACGAGCAGTACTTC. Translating gives CAISDSGGSYEQYF.

This clone turned up a few times. V and J are TRBV7-6 and TRBJ2-5; D may be TRBD2 (6 bases). The CDR3 has 16 residues. Germline loops: CDR1 SGHVS, CDR2 FNYEAQ. The germline V and J ends were trimmed by 1 base and 4 bases, with 16 bases remaining between them. CDR3 region: CASSLDGGTVAETQYF. CDR3 sequence (DNA): TGTGCCAGCAGCTTAGACGGCGGGACGGTAGCAGAGACCCAGTACTTC.

This chain joins TRBV5-4 and TRBJ1-2, with 7 bases matching TRBD1. This CDR3 is built from 13 residues. CDR1 SGHNT and CDR2 YYREEE come from the germline V gene (reference sequence). V shed 4 bases, J shed 5 bases, and the junction held 5 bases outside the gene matches. The CDR3 sequence is CASSLQGQYGYTF. For the CDR3, the DNA is TGTGCCAGCAGCCTACAGGGACAGTATGGCTACACCTTC.

This clone was seen at least ten times. CDR3 sequence: CASSGGQVTGELFF. DNA of the CDR3: TGTGCCAGCAGCGGGGGACAGGTCACCGGGGAGCTGTTTTTT. The chain is built from TRBV2 and TRBJ2-2, with 8 bases identical to TRBD1. The CDR3 sequence is 14 residues long. The V and J ends lost 6 bases and 4 bases, in that order; junction bases with no gene match: 4. Per germline, CDR1 SNHLY and CDR2 FYNNEI.

The V call is TRBV4-1, the J call TRBJ2-7, with 7 bases lining up with TRBD1. From germline, CDR1 is MGHRA and CDR2 YSYEKL. The CDR3 loop spans 14 amino acids. V shed 2 bases and J 3 bases; nucleotides not matched to a gene: 4. DNA for the CDR3: TGCGCCAGCAGCCAACCGACAGGGAACTACGAGCAGTACTTC. Translation: CASSQPTGNYEQYF.

Only a few counts were recorded for this clone. The rearrangement links TRBV5-1 to TRBJ2-7, with 8 bases identical to TRBD1. The length of the CDR3 is 13 residues. Germline values: CDR1 SGHRS, CDR2 YFSETQ. V was pared by 2 bases and J by 2 bases, with 0 bases of the junction left unmatched. DNA of the CDR3: TGCGCCAGCAGCTTACAGGGGGCCTACGAGCAGTACTTC. Its protein product is CASSLQGAYEQYF.

This sequence joins TRBV30 and TRBJ1-2; TRBD1 agrees at 9 bases. Germline trimming cut 7 bases from V and 4 bases from J; bases unmatched to any gene: 10. The germline V gene encodes CDR1 GTSNPN and CDR2 SVGIG (reference sequence). The CDR3 runs 14 residues. CDR3 DNA: TGTGCCTCTCCGGGACAGGGCTCCTCCTATGGCTACACCTTC. It translates to CASPGQGSSYGYTF.

A few counts support this clone. The CDR3 region has the DNA TGTGCCAGCAGTTCACAGGGGAACACTGAAGCTTTCTTT. Amino acids: CASSSQGNTEAFF. The rearrangement uses TRBV6-5 and TRBJ1-1, with D tentatively TRBD1 (6 bases). V lost 4 bases, J lost 1 base, and 7 bases lay in between. The germline V gene has CDR1 MNHEY and CDR2 SVGAGI. This CDR3 comprises 13 residues.

V and J are TRBV6-2 or TRBV6-3 and TRBJ1-5; 8 nucleotides line up with TRBD1. The trim removed 5 bases at V and 2 bases at J, leaving 5 bases unmatched. This CDR3 contains 15 residues. From germline, CDR1 is MNHEY and CDR2 SVGEGT. In nucleotides, the CDR3 is TGTGCCAGCAGTAGCAGGGGGCTTGGCAATCAGCCCCAGCATTTT. It translates to CASSSRGLGNQPQHF.

This sequence joins TRBV19 and TRBJ1-2, with 8 bases matching TRBD1. Germline V CDR1 and CDR2: LNHDA, SQIVND (reference sequence). Trimming at V came to 0 bases and at J to 4 bases, leaving 4 bases not matched to a gene. CDR3 length equals 15 residues. The CDR3 spells CASSIDQQGAYGYTF. The CDR3 nucleotides are TGTGCCAGTAGTATAGATCAGCAGGGGGCCTATGGCTACACCTTC.

The chain has TRBV6-5 and TRBJ2-2, with D maybe TRBD1 (6 bases). V was cut by 8 bases and J by 5 bases, with 12 bases left in between. Germline V CDR1 and CDR2: MNHEY, SVGAGI. CDR3 length: 13 residues. This CDR3 is CASVEGVTGELFF. CDR3 nucleotide sequence: TGTGCCAGCGTAGAGGGGGTTACCGGGGAGCTGTTTTTT.

The sample holds many counts of this clone. This chain joins TRBV5-4 and TRBJ2-5, with 13 positions matching TRBD2. CDR1 and CDR2 from the germline V gene are SGHNT and YYREEE (reference sequence). The CDR3 contains 15 residues. Trimming took 3 bases from V and 4 from J; bases not matched to a gene: 3. The CDR3 loop is CASSWTSGGGETQYF. CDR3 nucleotide sequence: TGTGCCAGCAGCTGGACTAGCGGGGGTGGAGAGACCCAGTACTTC.

The chain links TRBV13 to TRBJ1-1; TRBD1 is a possible D gene (5 bases). This CDR3 region has 14 residues. V was clipped by 5 bases and J by 6 bases, with 16 bases between them. Germline loops: CDR1 PRHDT, CDR2 FYEKMQ (reference sequence). The CDR3: CASSLSPGRSEAFF. The CDR3 nucleotides are TGTGCCAGCAGCCTCAGTCCAGGGCGTTCTGAAGCTTTCTTT.

This rearrangement joins TRBV30 to TRBJ2-7, with D tentatively TRBD2 (6 bases). The CDR3 length is 11 residues. V gave up 8 bases and J gave up 4 bases, with 12 bases separating them. From germline, CDR1 is GTSNPN and CDR2 SVGIG (reference sequence). CDR3 protein: CATDSGYEQYF. The CDR3 coding sequence is TGTGCCACCGATAGCGGATACGAGCAGTACTTC. The variable domain in full, completed from reference TRBV30 and TRBJ2-7, reads SQTIHQWPATLVQPVGSPLSLECTVEGTSNPNLYWYRQAAGRGLQLLFYSVGIGQISSEVPQNLSASRPQDRQFILSSKKLLLSDSGFYLCATDSGYEQYFGPGTRLTVT.

The chain joins TRBV15 to TRBJ1-3; no clear D. Germline CDR1 is LNHNV and CDR2 is YYDKDF (reference sequence). The CDR3 runs 13 residues. Trimming removed 3 bases from V and 4 bases from J, with 7 bases in between. The CDR3 nucleotides are TGTGCCACCAGCAGGGGCGACGGAAACACCATATATTTT. It translates to CATSRGDGNTIYF.